This TCR beta chain was obtained from a study of blood T cell repertoires in COVID-19. Study details: There were acute and convalescent COVID-19 samples, and they came from the United States, Italy and Spain. The analysed material was cDNA or gDNA that came from T cells, B-cell-depleted T cells, or PBMCs.

CDR3 size: 14 residues. Germline V gene data show CDR1 as LGHDT and CDR2 as YNNKEL (reference sequence). Trimming left V 1 base short and J 3 bases short, with 10 bases between. The participants were between about 18 and 90 years old and came from about two dozen US areas. As processed by the authors: Nucleated cell number was recorded as an estimate derived from reference gene primer amplification. The table came from immunoSEQ multiplex PCR; TCRdb's copy has only in-frame clones and leaves some out. Clone size and the V and J calls come from that table; the DNA yielded D and trimming. Among around 220,000 clones listed, about nine tenths were seen once.

The sample taken for sequencing was PBMCs or T cells enriched from blood (not recorded which). This sequence originates from a woman in her 30s with acute COVID-19. J is TRBJ2-7 and V is TRBV3-1 (or the pseudogene TRBV3-2); no reliable D call. The CDR3 spells CASSQVPERYEQYF. DNA for the CDR3: TGTGCCAGCAGCCAAGTCCCCGAGCGCTACGAGCAGTACTTC.